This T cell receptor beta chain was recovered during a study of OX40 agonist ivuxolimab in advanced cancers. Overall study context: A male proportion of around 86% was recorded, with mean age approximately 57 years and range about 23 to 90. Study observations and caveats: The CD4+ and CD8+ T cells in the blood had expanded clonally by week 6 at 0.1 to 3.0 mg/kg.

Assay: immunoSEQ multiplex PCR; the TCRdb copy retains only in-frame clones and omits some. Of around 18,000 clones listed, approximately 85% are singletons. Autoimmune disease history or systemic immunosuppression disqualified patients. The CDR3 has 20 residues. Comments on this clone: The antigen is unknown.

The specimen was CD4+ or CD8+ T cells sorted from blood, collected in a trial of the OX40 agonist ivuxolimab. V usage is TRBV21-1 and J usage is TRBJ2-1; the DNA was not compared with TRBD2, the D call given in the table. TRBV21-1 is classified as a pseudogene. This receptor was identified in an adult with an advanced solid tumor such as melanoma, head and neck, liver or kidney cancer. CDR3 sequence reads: CASSKDPPGLAKSSYNEQFF. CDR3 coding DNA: TGTGCCAGCAGCAAAGACCCGCCGGGACTAGCAAAGAGCTCCTACAATGAGCAGTTCTTC.